This T cell receptor beta chain was captured in a study of human T cells and chemical hapten exposure. The overall study: Upper-back patch tests with 0.01% DPC were read at 6 days.

Time point here: patch test 2, 6 weeks after DPC sensitization. Treatment meaning: therapeutic diphenylcyclopropenone sensitization with weekly scalp DPC. Germline V gene sequence: CDR1 SEHNR, CDR2 FQNEAQ (reference sequence). This CDR3 comprises 16 residues. V dropped 5 bases and J dropped 1; count of bases not matched to a gene: 10. Library construction involved attaching unique molecular identifiers to individual cDNA molecules, which allowed quantitative, reproducible TCR counting. TCRdb redid the calling of the RACE reads with MiXCR, one entry per CDR3 protein. This sample has fewer than 85,000 distinct CDR3 sequences, with roughly 10% found just once.

The TCR sequence derives from a woman under 40 with alopecia areata. Some clones in this sample may be carry-over from other donors' samples. The sequenced sample was whole blood, obtained in connection with sensitization to the hapten diphenylcyclopropenone (DPC). The V call is TRBV7-9, the J call TRBJ1-2; TRBD1 matches at 7 bases. CDR3 bases: TGTGCCAGCAGCCAGCGGGCAGGGGGAAGTAACTATGGCTACACCTTC. Its translation is CASSQRAGGSNYGYTF.